One sample yielded the 20 T cell receptor beta chains listed below, sequenced in a study of T-cell memory formation after mild COVID-19. TCRdb redid the calling of the 5' RACE reads with MiXCR, one entry per CDR3 protein. This table holds around 470,000 distinct CDR3 sequences, roughly 20% found once. Input material: PBMCs or a T cell subset sorted from them (not recorded which). All receptors come from an adult woman who had mild COVID-19 (a few samples of this study predate the infection). Cell type and time point are not known.

The chain employs TRBV7-2 and TRBJ2-1; D possibly matches TRBD1 or TRBD2 (5 bases each). This CDR3 is 15 amino acids long. Germline values: CDR1 SGHTA, CDR2 FQGNSA. Trimming pared 0 bases from V and 6 bases from J, leaving 12 bases between. This CDR3 reads CASSLAEGLVNEQFF. The DNA of the CDR3 is TGTGCCAGCAGCTTAGCAGAGGGGCTAGTCAATGAGCAGTTCTTC.

The J gene is TRBJ2-7, the V gene TRBV7-9; the D call may be TRBD1 or TRBD2 (5 bases each). The V and J ends lost 1 base and 3 bases respectively, with 13 bases between them. The CDR3 length is 15 residues. Germline values: CDR1 SEHNR, CDR2 FQNEAQ (reference sequence). The CDR3 coding sequence is TGTGCCAGCAGCTTAGAGGGGAGAGGGAACTACGAGCAGTACTTC. Its protein is CASSLEGRGNYEQYF.

This clonotype was recorded a few times. The V call is TRBV24-1, the J call TRBJ2-1; 8 bases match TRBD1. The germline CDR1 and CDR2 sequences are KGHDR and SFDVKD. J gave up 5 bases and V 4 bases, and 9 bases lay outside the gene matches. The length of the CDR3 is 16 residues. The DNA of the CDR3 is TGTGCCACCAGTGACTTAGGACAGGGCTCTAACAATGAGCAGTTCTTC. It translates to CATSDLGQGSNNEQFF.

The genes are TRBV5-1 and TRBJ2-4, with TRBD2 identical over 9 bases. Germline V gene data show CDR1 as SGHRS and CDR2 as YFSETQ. The CDR3 spans 14 residues. After removal of 1 base from V and 6 bases from J, the junction contained 2 bases not matched to a gene. CDR3 residues: CASSLTLAGNIQYF. The CDR3 bases are TGCGCCAGCAGCTTGACACTAGCGGGAAACATTCAGTACTTC.

In its sample, this clonotype was seen a few times. The V gene is TRBV3-1, the J gene TRBJ2-7; the D is unclear. V was trimmed by 4 bases and J by 6 bases, leaving 16 bases between them. This CDR3 is built from 14 residues. Looked up from germline, CDR1 is LGHDT and CDR2 is YNNKEL (reference sequence). CDR3 DNA sequence: TGTGCCAGCAGCCGCGCGTTCGACATGACCGAGCAGTACTTC. Translation: CASSRAFDMTEQYF.

This clonotype was recorded a few times. The genes are TRBV6-5 and TRBJ2-1; a possible D gene is TRBD1 (7 bases). CDR1 is MNHEY and CDR2 is SVGAGI in the germline V gene. Trimming took off 8 bases at V and 1 base at J, with 15 bases between the two ends. This CDR3 contains 15 residues. The CDR3 DNA reads as TGTGCCAGCGGGCGGGACAGAGCTTCCTACAATGAGCAGTTCTTC. Residues: CASGRDRASYNEQFF.

This clonotype was observed a single time. The gene calls are TRBV7-9 and TRBJ2-1; maybe TRBD2 (5 bases). Germline CDR1 reads SEHNR; CDR2 reads FQNEAQ (reference sequence). Trimming removed 5 bases from V and 13 bases from J, with 12 bases in between. The CDR3 is 11 amino acids. Written as DNA, the CDR3 is TGTGCCAGCAGCATCGGGGTGGTTCAGTTCTTC. Its translation: CASSIGVVQFF.

The J gene is TRBJ1-5, the V gene TRBV6-2 or TRBV6-3; 8 bases map to TRBD1. The CDR3 covers 15 residues. Trimming cost V 5 bases and J 6 bases; bases outside gene matches: 9. Per the germline V gene, CDR1 is MNHEY and CDR2 is SVGEGT. The CDR3 bases are TGTGCCAGCAGTACCGACAGGGGCGGAGGTCAGCCCCAGCATTTT. Protein product: CASSTDRGGGQPQHF.

This clonotype was picked up a small number of times. At one end, the junction sequence differs from germline, possibly due to a read error. The chain uses TRBV7-9 and TRBJ1-2, with D unresolved. The germline V gene has CDR1 SEHNR and CDR2 FQNEAQ (reference sequence). This CDR3 has 14 amino acids. CDR3 sequence: CASSLASFDYGYTF. The CDR3 coding sequence is TGTGCCAGCAGCCTAGCTAGCTTCGACTATGGCTACACCTTC.

CDR3: CASSRVGGAVETQYF. DNA of the CDR3: TGTGCCAGCAGCCGCGTAGGAGGGGCGGTGGAGACCCAGTACTTC. The V gene is TRBV4-2, the J gene TRBJ2-5; D might be TRBD2 (6 bases). The ends were cut back, 4 bases at V and 5 bases at J, with 17 bases in the middle. Germline CDR1 is LGHNA and CDR2 is YNFKEQ. CDR3 length: 15 amino acids.

This clonotype was counted a few times. CDR3 in DNA: TGTGCCAGCAGCTTAGAGGGTCGCGGTAATGGCTACACCTTC. Encoded protein: CASSLEGRGNGYTF. The chain couples TRBV11-2 to TRBJ1-2; unclear D gene. V lost 0 bases and J lost 6, with 11 bases in between. CDR3 size: 14 residues. Per germline, CDR1 SGHAT and CDR2 FQNNGV.

This clonotype was detected only a few times. This sequence joins TRBV3-1 and TRBJ1-6, with D possibly matching TRBD1 (6 bases). V lost 5 bases, J lost 9 bases, and 17 bases lay in between. The CDR3 has 15 amino acids. Germline lookup yields CDR1 LGHDT and CDR2 YNNKEL (reference sequence). This CDR3 is CASSDRSQRGSPLHF. DNA for the CDR3: TGTGCCAGCAGCGACAGGAGCCAGCGGGGTTCACCCCTCCACTTT.

This clonotype was seen more than once but under ten times. The chain is built from TRBV11-1 and TRBJ2-1; 11 bases are shared with TRBD2. J was trimmed by 8 bases and V by 5 bases; bases with no gene match: 5. This CDR3 is 14 amino acids long. Germline loops: CDR1 SGHAT, CDR2 FQDESV (reference sequence). CDR3 residues: CASSASGRMDEQFF. CDR3 nucleotides: TGTGCCAGCAGCGCTAGCGGGAGGATGGATGAGCAGTTCTTC.

V and J are TRBV7-3 and TRBJ2-7; TRBD2 might be the D (7 bases). This CDR3 has 15 residues. CDR1 is SGHTA and CDR2 is FQGTGA in the germline V gene. Trimming pared 1 base from V and 5 bases from J, leaving 15 bases between. CDR3 sequence (DNA): TGTGCCAGCAGCTTAAGAGGGGGGGGCCCTCACGAGCAGTACTTC. Residues: CASSLRGGGPHEQYF.

The chain uses TRBV6-2 or TRBV6-3 and TRBJ2-3; D call uncertain. Trimming cost V 2 bases and J 9 bases, with 9 bases left between them. Germline V gene sequence: CDR1 MNHEY, CDR2 SVGEGT. The CDR3 covers 12 residues. CDR3 sequence: CASSYRKGTQYF. CDR3 DNA sequence: TGTGCCAGCAGTTACAGAAAGGGAACGCAGTATTTT.

CDR3 loop: CASSSRPNGPQHF. Written as DNA, the CDR3 is TGTGCCAGCAGTTCCCGCCCCAACGGGCCCCAGCATTTT. This rearrangement joins TRBV6-5 to TRBJ1-5; no reliable D call. The CDR3 is 13 residues long. CDR1 is MNHEY and CDR2 is SVGAGI in the germline V gene. The V and J ends lost 4 bases and 9 bases respectively, with 13 bases between them.

This clonotype was found a few times. V usage is TRBV9 and J usage is TRBJ2-4, with D unresolved. The germline V gene encodes CDR1 SGDLS and CDR2 YYNGEE. The V end was cut by 4 bases, the J end by 0 bases, with 11 bases between. This CDR3 spans 15 amino acids. The CDR3 sequence: CASSSGVLAKNIQYF. The CDR3 region has the DNA TGTGCCAGCAGCTCTGGGGTCCTAGCCAAAAACATTCAGTACTTC.

This chain uses TRBV6-5 with TRBJ2-7; perhaps D is TRBD1 or TRBD2 (6 bases each). Trimming took 2 bases from V and 4 from J, leaving 12 bases between them. There are 14 residues in the CDR3. The V gene's germline CDR1 is MNHEY and CDR2 SVGAGI. CDR3 in DNA: TGTGCCAGCAGTTACACGGGGGCGGTATACGAGCAGTACTTC. Translated: CASSYTGAVYEQYF.

The chain employs TRBV9 and TRBJ2-3; 8 nucleotides agree with TRBD1. V lost 5 bases to trimming and J lost 5 bases; unmatched junction nucleotides: 13. CDR3 length: 16 residues. Germline values: CDR1 SGDLS, CDR2 YYNGEE. CDR3 amino acids: CASSVTATGVVDTQYF. Here the CDR3 DNA reads TGTGCCAGCAGTGTTACTGCGACAGGGGTGGTAGATACGCAGTATTTT.

The chain is built from TRBV12-3 or TRBV12-4 and TRBJ2-5, with D possibly TRBD2 on 5 matching bases. The CDR3 loop spans 15 amino acids. V lost 6 bases to trimming and J lost 4 bases, with 18 bases between them. For the CDR3, the DNA is TGTGCCAGCAGGTACTCGGGTCCGGGGAGAGAGACCCAGTACTTC. It codes for CASRYSGPGRETQYF.